This T cell receptor beta chain was recovered during a study of blood T cell repertoires in COVID-19 (TCRdb year 2020). About the full investigation: Samples from collaborators originated in the United States, Italy and Spain and spanned both the acute and convalescent phases of COVID-19. The material from the prospective study consisted of cDNA or gDNA derived from T cells, B-cell-depleted T cells, or PBMCs. Nearly every sample came with metadata listing a de-identified subject ID, COVID-19 status, age in years and sex. The dataset comprised deeply sampled blood TCRbeta repertoires from subjects exposed to, actively infected with, or recovered from COVID-19. The samples were drawn from two sources: the first 160 participants of the ongoing ImmuneRACE study, and approximately 1,300 subjects contributed by 6 global collaborators. The repertoires were released in a freely available public database intended as a resource for research on the immune response to SARS-CoV-2. Where HLA class I and class II types were available, the types were taken from metadata supplied by the sample provider, not from assay-based typing.

The immunoSEQ Assay, a bias-controlled multiplex PCR, was used to amplify TCRbeta CDR3 regions from genomic DNA. On the study's bioinformatics: The number of nucleated cells in each sample was estimated from the amplification of reference gene primers within the assay. To quantify the absolute abundance of each unique TCRbeta CDR3 rearrangement, sequence reads were collapsed and filtered. For each sample, productive Simpson clonality was calculated by taking the square root of Simpson's diversity index across productive rearrangements. The source is immuneACCESS, and TCRdb retained only in-frame sequences with V and J called. Part of the clones is not carried over; for the studies checked, unresolved V genes explain less than half of this, and the remainder is unexplained. V, J and clone size derive from that table, while D and trimming were established from the DNA sequence. This sample has more than 45,000 clones in its table, and around 87% of those were observed once. More than 6% of the sample belongs to the ten largest clones.

On this clone: There is no known antigen for this receptor. Base quality data are lacking; no much larger clone is found one base away.

Reading the germline V gene (reference sequence) gives CDR1 SGHNT and CDR2 YYREEE. Taken from cysteine to phenylalanine, the CDR3 has 17 residues. Only the CDR3 region is kept as DNA, spanning 51 bases read in frame from base 1. Compared with germline, V lacks 4 bases and J lacks 0 bases; bases without a gene match: 10. In Seattle, one collaborating source enrolled patients while the infection was active and tracked those patients longitudinally over the course of disease. The collaborating institutions used their own protocols to collect whole blood in K2EDTA tubes. For TCRbeta analysis, collaborators shipped samples in one of three forms: frozen whole blood, isolated PBMCs, or DNA extracted from either of those sample types. Here is what the overall study found, with its caveats: The amount of clinical and demographic metadata varied by source and participant and was provided uncurated.

The sequence links TRBV5-4 to TRBJ2-1, with 7 bases in between that match TRBD1. Sequencing was performed on peripheral blood. This receptor was obtained from a woman aged 60-75 years with COVID-19, enrolled during active disease. CDR3 sequence: CASSPGDSFFSYNEQFF. Read as DNA, the sequence is TGTGCCAGCAGCCCTGGGGACAGTTTTTTCTCCTACAATGAGCAGTTCTTC.